The source of this TCR beta chain is a study of T-cell memory formation after mild COVID-19 (dated by TCRdb to the early 2020s). With respect to the entire study: TCR sequence clusters from the two donors were largely donor specific. Two young, previously healthy adult volunteers, one female and one male, were included in the cohort. In a couple of donors, T-cell clones that expanded and contracted after mild COVID-19 were tracked by sequencing TCRalpha and TCRbeta repertoires over time.

About this clonotype itself: Its antigen target is currently unknown. No much larger clonotype is one base removed from it; base qualities were not supplied.

What the research found in general, with its limitations: Clones that contracted from day 15 to 85 showed balanced CD4/CD8 phenotypes, whereas a second wave of clones that expanded from day 15 to 37 leaned towards CD4+. Only a couple of mild cases were covered in the study, and larger cohorts including severe cases with pre-infection samples were considered necessary. SARS-CoV-2 specificity of the second-wave clones peaking on day 37 was not confirmed. Some responding clones were detected in pre-infection memory, which suggested that pre-existing cross-reactive memory T cells had joined the SARS-CoV-2 response. Contracting CD4+ clones were located mainly in the CM and EM memory subsets, whereas CD8+ clones were found to be enriched in EMRA.

PBMCs were isolated by Ficoll-Paque density gradient centrifugation. Sequencing relied on an Illumina NovaSeq 6000. cDNA libraries for TCRalpha and TCRbeta were prepared by 5'RACE using constant-segment primers, with sample barcodes and unique molecular identifiers added. RNA was extracted from every sample with Trizol reagent. Amplification of the libraries took two PCR steps, and the second step added a second sample barcode plus Illumina TruSeq adapters. Sequencing of the libraries was done on an Illumina NovaSeq, producing 2 x 150 bp paired-end reads. The authors' analysis ran thus. Demultiplexing of reads and collapsing into UMI-guided consensus sequences were performed with migec v1.2.7. Using mixcr v2.1.11, UMI consensuses were aligned to TRA and TRB V and J templates and then assembled into clonotypes. Clonotypes were classified as expanded or contracted when called significant by both edgeR and NoisET, with noise models trained on biological replicates. For edgeR calls, the thresholds were a false discovery rate-adjusted p below 0.01 and a log2 fold-change of 1. As an exploratory analysis of dynamics, PCA with hierarchical clustering was applied to max-normalized trajectories of the 1000 most abundant clonotypes. Separately sequenced CD4+ and CD8+ repertoires were used to assign the CD4 or CD8 phenotype of responding clones. Using fastp at Q25 and MiXCR, TCRdb reprocessed the public reads and kept productive beta chains. Identical CDR3 proteins give one entry, which carries the most common genes and DNA. TCRdb's processing, not the authors', yielded these V and J calls. The table for this sample lists 85,000 to 130,000 distinct CDR3 sequences; about 18% of them were counted only once. 28% of the sample belongs to the ten largest clones.

The TCR originated in an adult woman who had mild COVID-19 (a few samples of this study predate the infection). The sample titles of this study are shuffled in the database, so cell type and time point are left out; the donor was told from shared clones. The sequenced material came from PBMCs or a T cell subset sorted from them (not recorded which).

The CDR3 loop reads CASSDRDRQETQYF. The DNA reads as follows: TGTGCCAGCAGTGATCGGGACAGGCAAGAGACCCAGTACTTC. The sequence joins TRBV2 to TRBJ2-5, and TRBD1 matches 8 of the central bases. The germline V gene specifies SNHLY as CDR1 and FYNNEI as CDR2. The V end gives up 3 bases and the J end 2 bases, leaving 2 bases in the junction not matched to a gene. The CDR3 covers 14 residues, taking in both the cysteine and the phenylalanine. Kept here is only the CDR3 DNA, which spans 42 bases and is read in frame from base 1.